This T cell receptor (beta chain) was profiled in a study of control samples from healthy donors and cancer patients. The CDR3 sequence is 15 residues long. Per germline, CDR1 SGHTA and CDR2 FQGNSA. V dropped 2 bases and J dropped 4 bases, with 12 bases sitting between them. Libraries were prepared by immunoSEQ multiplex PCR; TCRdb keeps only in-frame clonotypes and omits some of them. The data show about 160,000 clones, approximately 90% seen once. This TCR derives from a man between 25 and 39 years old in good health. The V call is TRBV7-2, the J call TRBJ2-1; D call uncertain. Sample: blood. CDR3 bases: TGTGCCAGCAGCTTATTTGCGGACGGATACAATGAGCAGTTCTTC. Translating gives CASSLFADGYNEQFF.